These 19 T cell receptor beta chains were all obtained from the same sample, sequenced in a study of blood T cell repertoires in COVID-19. Produced via immunoSEQ multiplex PCR; TCRdb's table is partial and in-frame only. The repertoire holds some 180,000 clones, with around nine tenths as singletons. The sequenced sample was peripheral blood. The source of these receptors is a man aged 55 to 69 with active or convalescent COVID-19.

The V call is TRBV6-1, the J call TRBJ2-6, with 10 positions matching TRBD2. In germline, CDR1 is MNHNS, CDR2 SASEGT. The V gene end was trimmed by 2 bases and the J gene end by 0 bases; junction bases not matched to a gene: 7. The CDR3 spans 19 residues. CDR3 sequence: CASSESWSGGASGANVLTF. CDR3 bases: TGTGCCAGCAGTGAATCTTGGAGCGGGGGGGCCTCTGGGGCCAACGTCCTGACTTTC.

In this sample, this clone turned up a few times. The chain employs TRBV2 and TRBJ2-7; D may be TRBD1 (6 bases). The V end lost 9 bases, the J end lost 0 bases, and 18 bases lay between the germline ends. CDR3 length equals 15 residues. CDR1 and CDR2 (germline): SNHLY, FYNNEI. This chain's CDR3 is CARGPVMGASYEQYF. The DNA for the CDR3 is TGTGCCAGGGGCCCAGTAATGGGGGCCTCCTACGAGCAGTACTTC.

J is TRBJ1-1 and V is TRBV2, with D unresolved. The V gene lost 5 bases and the J gene lost 5 bases, with 15 bases spanning the gap. The germline V gene encodes CDR1 SNHLY and CDR2 FYNNEI. The CDR3 loop spans 14 amino acids. CDR3 bases: TGTGCCAGCAGTTCCGTTGGAGGAGGGACTGAAGCTTTCTTT. Amino acid sequence: CASSSVGGGTEAFF.

The chain employs TRBV6-6 and TRBJ2-7; TRBD2 might be the D (5 bases). The CDR3 is 14 amino acids. V shed 7 bases and J shed 0 bases, with 13 bases lying between them. The germline gives CDR1 MNHNY, CDR2 SVGAGI (reference sequence). The CDR3 DNA reads as TGTGCCAGCACCGTAGCGAGTGGCTCCTACGAGCAGTACTTC. Protein: CASTVASGSYEQYF.

The chain couples TRBV18 to TRBJ2-5; weak D call: TRBD1 (5 bases). The length of the CDR3 is 15 residues. V lost 6 bases, J lost 0 bases, and 14 bases lay in between. Germline V gives CDR1 KGHSH, CDR2 LQKENI. CDR3 bases: TGTGCCAGCTCCCTCAACTGGGGCCACCAAGAGACCCAGTACTTC. Its protein is CASSLNWGHQETQYF.

This clone has just one count. One junction end disagrees with the germline gene, perhaps due to a read error. This sequence joins TRBV5-5 and TRBJ1-1; D uncertain. The CDR3 runs 14 residues. The V gene's germline CDR1 is SGHKS and CDR2 YYEKEE (reference sequence). In nucleotides, the CDR3 is TGTGCCGGCAGCCCCTACGCGGGAAACACTGAAGCTTTCTTT. This translates into CAGSPYAGNTEAFF.

This clone was picked up one time. The chain has TRBV5-1 and TRBJ1-1; D unresolved. This CDR3 contains 13 residues. With 1 base removed from V and 4 bases from J, the gap between germline ends came to 8 bases. Germline-derived CDR1 and CDR2 are SGHRS and YFSETQ. The CDR3 protein is CASSLLTSTEAFF. Here the CDR3 DNA reads TGCGCCAGCAGCTTGCTTACTAGCACTGAAGCTTTCTTT.

V usage is TRBV7-9 and J usage is TRBJ2-7, with D possibly matching TRBD1 (5 bases). CDR1 and CDR2 (germline): SEHNR, FQNEAQ (reference sequence). The V and J ends lost 9 bases and 0 bases respectively, with 9 bases between them. CDR3 length equals 12 residues. In nucleotides, the CDR3 is TGTGCCAGTACAGACAGCTCCTACGAGCAGTACTTC. Its translation is CASTDSSYEQYF.

The rearrangement joins TRBV11-3 to TRBJ2-1, with 11 bases fitting TRBD2. The CDR3 is 17 amino acids. The ends lost 4 bases at V and 3 bases at J; junction bases unmatched: 8. Germline V lookup: CDR1 SGHNT, CDR2 YENEEA. DNA of the CDR3: TGTGCCAGCAGCTCCAATACGCTAGCGGGGGGCTACAATGAGCAGTTCTTC. Translated: CASSSNTLAGGYNEQFF.

The gene calls are TRBV9 and TRBJ1-4; 7 bases fit TRBD1. Trimming at V came to 0 bases and at J to 7 bases, leaving 12 bases not matched to a gene. This CDR3 is built from 17 residues. CDR1 SGDLS and CDR2 YYNGEE come from the germline V gene. The CDR3 DNA reads as TGTGCCAGCAGCGTAGAGAGCCGGGCAGGGGGAAGTGAAAAACTGTTTTTT. This codes for CASSVESRAGGSEKLFF.

The chain carries TRBV4-1 and TRBJ2-5, with 11 nucleotides matching TRBD2. The CDR3 has 16 amino acids. Germline V gene data show CDR1 as MGHRA and CDR2 as YSYEKL. With 4 bases clipped from V and 5 bases from J, the junction kept 9 bases outside the gene matches. CDR3 bases: TGCGCCAGCAGCCTGCTCCTAGCGGGGGGTGGGGAGACCCAGTACTTC. It encodes CASSLLLAGGGETQYF.

J is TRBJ1-5 and V is TRBV9; D is possibly TRBD1 (6 bases). The V and J ends lost 0 bases and 1 base respectively, with 8 bases between them. This CDR3 comprises 15 residues. Germline loops: CDR1 SGDLS, CDR2 YYNGEE. The CDR3 nucleotides are TGTGCCAGCAGCGTAGAGGGGGTAAGCAATCAGCCCCAGCATTTT. It codes for CASSVEGVSNQPQHF.

The chain has TRBV5-1 and TRBJ1-4, with D maybe TRBD1 (5 bases). Germline CDR1 and CDR2: SGHRS and YFSETQ. The CDR3 runs 14 residues. The V gene lost 8 bases and the J gene lost 7 bases, with 18 bases spanning the gap. The CDR3 DNA reads TGCGCCAGTAGCACGGGCGGGGCGGGTGAAAAACTGTTTTTT. Protein product: CASSTGGAGEKLFF.

The chain carries TRBV12-2 and TRBJ1-2; the table's D call TRBD1 went unverified against the DNA. TRBV12-2 is termed a pseudogene. CDR3 length: 17 amino acids. The CDR3 region is CASRLPGVGTGRDGYTF. The CDR3 DNA is TGTGCAAGTCGCTTACCGGGAGTTGGGACAGGGAGGGATGGCTACACCTTC.

This chain connects TRBV5-5 to TRBJ2-6; D is uncertain. The CDR3 contains 17 residues. Trimming shortened V by 2 bases and J by 0 bases, and 12 bases separated the two germline ends. Germline V gene lookup returns CDR1 SGHKS and CDR2 YYEKEE (reference sequence). The CDR3 coding sequence is TGTGCCAGCAGCTTTCTTAGTCTAAGCTCTGGGGCCAACGTCCTGACTTTC. Protein sequence: CASSFLSLSSGANVLTF. The full variable domain, rest sourced from reference TRBV5-5 and TRBJ2-6, is DAGVTQSPTHLIKTRGQQVTLRCSPISGHKSVSWYQQVLGQGPQFIFQYYEKEERGRGNFPDRFSARQFPNYSSELNVNALLLGDSALYLCASSFLSLSSGANVLTFGAGSRLTVL.

This clone was seen a handful of times. The gene calls are TRBV13 and TRBJ1-5; tentatively, D is TRBD1 (6 bases). From germline, CDR1 is PRHDT and CDR2 FYEKMQ (reference sequence). The V end was cut by 5 bases, the J end by 6 bases, with 20 bases between. The CDR3 totals 16 residues. The CDR3 is CASSVGARGRSQPQHF. In DNA, the CDR3 is TGTGCCAGCAGCGTGGGGGCGCGGGGGCGCAGTCAGCCCCAGCATTTT.

This sequence joins TRBV2 and TRBJ2-7; D remains unclear. Trimming removed 10 bases from V and 7 bases from J, with 14 bases in between. The germline CDR1 and CDR2 sequences are SNHLY and FYNNEI. This CDR3 is 11 amino acids long. CDR3 sequence: CATSQLWEQYF. The CDR3, as DNA: TGTGCCACCTCACAGCTCTGGGAGCAGTACTTC.

This chain links TRBV5-6 with TRBJ2-7; 10 bases map to TRBD1. Per the germline V gene, CDR1 is SGHDT and CDR2 is YYEEEE. V shed 5 bases and J 6 bases; nucleotides not matched to a gene: 14. This CDR3 is 16 amino acids long. In DNA, the CDR3 is TGTGCCAGCAGTCGCAACCGGGACAGGGGCCGAGGCGAGCAGTACTTC. This translates into CASSRNRDRGRGEQYF.

The V and J genes are TRBV7-2 and TRBJ1-2; 7 nucleotides match TRBD1. Germline CDR1 SGHTA, CDR2 FQGNSA. V lost 2 bases, J lost 5 bases, and 5 bases stayed unmatched. CDR3 length equals 14 residues. The CDR3 bases are TGTGCCAGCAGCTTATCGCCAGGGGGATATGGCTACACCTTC. Translating it yields CASSLSPGGYGYTF.